The 8 T cell receptor beta chains below come from one sample, sequenced in a study of beta chain features in type 1 diabetes. Findings and limits, study-wide: Moderate yet significant TCRB CDR3 shortening was seen in Type 1 diabetes patients in all four CD4+ subsets.

Since all of the isolated RNA was reverse transcribed, expressed TCRB transcripts were what got sequenced. Data came from immunoSEQ multiplex PCR; TCRdb stores just in-frame clones and leaves some out. The repertoire holds around 280,000 clones, with about 15% as singletons. What these receptors recognize is not known. Sequencing input: naive CD4+ T cells from blood. Receptors originate from a man aged 18-30 years with type 1 diabetes.

This clone was counted only a few times. The rearrangement links TRBV6-6 to TRBJ2-1; 11 bases line up with TRBD2. This CDR3 spans 16 amino acids. CDR1 is MNHNY, CDR2 SVGAGI, per germline (reference sequence). The V and J ends lost 6 bases and 6 bases, in that order; junction bases with no gene match: 10. The CDR3 region is CASSRRTSGSPNEQFF. CDR3 coding DNA: TGTGCCAGCAGCCGAAGAACTAGCGGGAGTCCCAATGAGCAGTTCTTC.

V usage is TRBV28 and J usage is TRBJ2-7, with 7 bases lining up with TRBD2. Germline V CDR1 and CDR2: MDHEN, SYDVKM. The junction had 1 base not matched to a gene; V was cut back by 5 bases and J by 6 bases. This CDR3 contains 11 residues. The CDR3 coding sequence is TGTGCCAGCAGTCCGGGGGGCGAGCAGTACTTC. This sequence encodes CASSPGGEQYF.

A few counts support this clone. This chain links TRBV20-1 with TRBJ1-5; 8 bases match TRBD1. The CDR3 is 11 amino acids. The trim removed 6 bases at V and 15 bases at J, leaving 10 bases unmatched. Per the germline V gene, CDR1 is DFQATT and CDR2 is SNEGSKA (reference sequence). Here the CDR3 reads CSAAGQGTGHF. CDR3 DNA: TGCAGTGCGGCCGGACAGGGTACGGGGCATTTT.

The chain carries TRBV2 and TRBJ2-5, with TRBD1 matching over 7 bases. V dropped 10 bases and J dropped 1; count of bases not matched to a gene: 6. Germline V gene lookup returns CDR1 SNHLY and CDR2 FYNNEI. The CDR3 loop spans 13 amino acids. The CDR3 loop reads CATQDRRQETQYF. The CDR3 DNA follows: TGTGCCACCCAGGACAGGCGCCAAGAGACCCAGTACTTC.

This clone was observed a few times. The chain recombines TRBV29-1 with TRBJ1-1; no clear D. Trimming removed 6 bases from V and 0 bases from J, with 11 bases in between. CDR1 and CDR2 from the germline V gene are SQVTM and ANQGSEA. The CDR3 covers 13 residues. The CDR3 loop reads CSVSGVLNTEAFF. CDR3 sequence (DNA): TGCAGCGTCAGCGGCGTGTTGAACACTGAAGCTTTCTTT.

V and J are TRBV29-1 and TRBJ1-1; 7 bases align to TRBD1. Losses at the gene ends were 7 bases for V and 0 bases for J; bases not matched to a gene: 2. The CDR3 contains 12 residues. Germline-derived CDR1 and CDR2 are SQVTM and ANQGSEA. DNA for the CDR3: TGCAGCGGCGGGACAGTGAACACTGAAGCTTTCTTT. Translated: CSGGTVNTEAFF.

The chain couples TRBV6-5 to TRBJ2-5; 7 positions agree with TRBD2. Germline loops: CDR1 MNHEY, CDR2 SVGAGI. Trimming cost V 5 bases and J 7 bases; bases outside gene matches: 4. This CDR3 is built from 12 residues. The CDR3 here is CASSATSSTQYF. CDR3 sequence (DNA): TGTGCCAGCAGTGCGACTAGCTCGACCCAGTACTTC.

The CDR3 region has the DNA TGTGCCTGGAGTGGGGAGGGCAATCAGCCCCAGCATTTT. Protein sequence: CAWSGEGNQPQHF. The genes are TRBV30 and TRBJ1-5; D call uncertain. V was shortened by 1 base and J by 2 bases, with 6 bases between the two germline ends. From germline, CDR1 is GTSNPN and CDR2 SVGIG (reference sequence). The CDR3 length is 13 residues. Variable domain in full (rest from reference TRBV30 and TRBJ1-5): SQTIHQWPATLVQPVGSPLSLECTVEGTSNPNLYWYRQAAGRGLQLLFYSVGIGQISSEVPQNLSASRPQDRQFILSSKKLLLSDSGFYLCAWSGEGNQPQHFGDGTRLSIL.